The subject of this entry is one TCR beta chain. Its specificity is not known. Repertoires were generated with immunoSEQ multiplex PCR, while TCRdb's copy carries only in-frame clones and drops some. Of fewer than 4,500 clones in the sample, more than 55% were seen once. CDR1 is SGHTA and CDR2 is FQGNSA in the germline V gene. Trimming removed 2 bases from V and 5 bases from J, with 9 bases in between. This CDR3 has 13 amino acids. This sample was included in a study of T cell repertoires in ileal Crohn's disease. Study-wide points: High-frequency clones were more common in sorted CD8 than CD4 cells.

The sequenced material came from ileal tissue. This chain links TRBV7-2 with TRBJ2-5; D ambiguous. This receptor was identified in an adult with Crohn's disease. CDR3 residues: CASSLNSVETQYF. CDR3 nucleotides: TGTGCCAGCAGCTTAAACTCTGTGGAGACCCAGTACTTC. Full variable domain (missing parts from reference TRBV7-2 and TRBJ2-5): GAGVSQSPSNKVTEKGKDVELRCDPISGHTALYWYRQSLGQGLEFLIYFQGNSAPDKSGLPSDRFSAERTGGSVSTLTIQRTQQEDSAVYLCASSLNSVETQYFGPGTRLLVL.